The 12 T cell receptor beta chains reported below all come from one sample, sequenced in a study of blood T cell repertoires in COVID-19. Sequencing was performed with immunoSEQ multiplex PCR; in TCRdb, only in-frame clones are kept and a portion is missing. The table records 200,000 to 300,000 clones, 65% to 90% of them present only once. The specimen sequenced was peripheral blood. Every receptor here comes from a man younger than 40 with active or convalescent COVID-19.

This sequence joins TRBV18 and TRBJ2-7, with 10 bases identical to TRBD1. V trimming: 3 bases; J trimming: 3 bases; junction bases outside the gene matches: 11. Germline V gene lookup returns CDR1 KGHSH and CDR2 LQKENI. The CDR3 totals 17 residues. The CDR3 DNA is TGTGCCAGCTCACCTACCCTTCGCGGGACAGGGGTCTACGAGCAGTACTTC. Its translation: CASSPTLRGTGVYEQYF.

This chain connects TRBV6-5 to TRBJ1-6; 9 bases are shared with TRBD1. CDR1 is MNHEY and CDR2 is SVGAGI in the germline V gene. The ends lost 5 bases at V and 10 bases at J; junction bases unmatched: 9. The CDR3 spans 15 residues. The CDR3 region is CASSRTQGANSPLHF. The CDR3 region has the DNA TGTGCCAGCAGTAGAACACAGGGGGCAAACTCACCCCTCCACTTT.

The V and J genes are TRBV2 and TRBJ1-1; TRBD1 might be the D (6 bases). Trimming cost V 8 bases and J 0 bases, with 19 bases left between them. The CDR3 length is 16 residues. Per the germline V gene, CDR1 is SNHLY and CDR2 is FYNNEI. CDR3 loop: CASSHPLGQMNTEAFF. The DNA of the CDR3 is TGTGCCAGCTCTCATCCACTTGGACAGATGAACACTGAAGCTTTCTTT.

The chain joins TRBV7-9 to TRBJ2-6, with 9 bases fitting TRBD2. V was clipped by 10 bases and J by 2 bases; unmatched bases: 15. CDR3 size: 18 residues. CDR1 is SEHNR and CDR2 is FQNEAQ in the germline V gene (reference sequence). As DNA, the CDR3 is TGTGCCATCTCCGAGACCGGGGGGACTAGCACTGGGGCCAACGTCCTGACTTTC. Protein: CAISETGGTSTGANVLTF. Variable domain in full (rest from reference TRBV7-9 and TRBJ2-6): DTGVSQNPRHKITKRGQNVTFRCDPISEHNRLYWYRQTLGQGPEFLTYFQNEAQLEKSRLLSDRFSAERPKGSFSTLEIQRTEQGDSAMYLCAISETGGTSTGANVLTFGAGSRLTVL.

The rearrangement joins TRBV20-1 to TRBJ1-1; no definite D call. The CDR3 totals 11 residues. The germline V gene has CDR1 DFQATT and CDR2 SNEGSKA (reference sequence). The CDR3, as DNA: TGCTCTATGGTTAGAAACACTGAAGCTTTCTTT. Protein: CSMVRNTEAFF.

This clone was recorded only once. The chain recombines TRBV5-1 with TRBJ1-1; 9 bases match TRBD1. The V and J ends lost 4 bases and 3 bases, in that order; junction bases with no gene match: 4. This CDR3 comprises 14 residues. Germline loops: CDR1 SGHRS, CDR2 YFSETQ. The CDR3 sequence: CASSPGQGDTEAFF. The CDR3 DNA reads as TGCGCCAGCAGCCCGGGACAGGGTGACACTGAAGCTTTCTTT. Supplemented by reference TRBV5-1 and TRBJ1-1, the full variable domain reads KAGVTQTPRYLIKTRGQQVTLSCSPISGHRSVSWYQQTPGQGLQFLFEYFSETQRNKGNFPGRFSGRQFSNSRSEMNVSTLELGDSALYLCASSPGQGDTEAFFGQGTRLTVV.

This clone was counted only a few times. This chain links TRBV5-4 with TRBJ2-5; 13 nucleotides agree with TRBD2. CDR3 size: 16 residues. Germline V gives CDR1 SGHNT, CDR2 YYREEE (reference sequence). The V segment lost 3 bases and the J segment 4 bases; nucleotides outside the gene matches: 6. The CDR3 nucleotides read TGTGCCAGCAGCTCCCCGACTAGCGGGGGGTTAGAGACCCAGTACTTC. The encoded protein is CASSSPTSGGLETQYF.

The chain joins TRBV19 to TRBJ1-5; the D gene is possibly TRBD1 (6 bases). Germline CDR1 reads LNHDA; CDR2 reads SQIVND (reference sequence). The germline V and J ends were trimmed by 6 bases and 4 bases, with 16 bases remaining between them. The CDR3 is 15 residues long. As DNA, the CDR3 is TGTGCCAGTAGGGGATTTTCACAGGGTAATCAGCCCCAGCATTTT. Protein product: CASRGFSQGNQPQHF.

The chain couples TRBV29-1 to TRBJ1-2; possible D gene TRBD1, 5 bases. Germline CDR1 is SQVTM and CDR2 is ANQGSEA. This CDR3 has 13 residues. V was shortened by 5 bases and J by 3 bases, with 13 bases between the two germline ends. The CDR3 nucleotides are TGCAGCGTTCGGGACTTAGAATACTATGGCTACACCTTC. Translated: CSVRDLEYYGYTF.

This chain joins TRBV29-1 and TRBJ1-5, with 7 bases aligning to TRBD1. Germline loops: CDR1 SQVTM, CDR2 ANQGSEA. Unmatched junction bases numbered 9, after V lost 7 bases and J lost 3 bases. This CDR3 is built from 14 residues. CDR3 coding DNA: TGCAGCGACAGCCGGGACAGATACAATCAGCCCCAGCATTTT. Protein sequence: CSDSRDRYNQPQHF.

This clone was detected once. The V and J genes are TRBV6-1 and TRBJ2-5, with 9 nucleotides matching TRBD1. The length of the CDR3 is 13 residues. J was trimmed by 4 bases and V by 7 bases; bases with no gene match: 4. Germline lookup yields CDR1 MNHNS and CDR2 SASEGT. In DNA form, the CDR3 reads TGTGCCAGCACCTGGACAGGGGCAGAGACCCAGTACTTC. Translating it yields CASTWTGAETQYF.

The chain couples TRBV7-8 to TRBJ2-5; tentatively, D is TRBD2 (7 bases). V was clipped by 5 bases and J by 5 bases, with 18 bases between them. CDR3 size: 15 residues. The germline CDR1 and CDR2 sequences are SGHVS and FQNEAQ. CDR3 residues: CASSLGGGNEETQYF. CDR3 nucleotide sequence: TGTGCCAGCAGCCTGGGCGGGGGCAATGAGGAGACCCAGTACTTC.